The 24 T cell receptor beta chains below all came from one sample that was sequenced in a study of post-analysis software for immune sequencing data. Overall study results and limits: Patients had higher frequencies than controls of about five TRBV segments, including TRBV5-6, TRBV5-1 and TRBV20-1.

These receptors are not linked to any known antigen. Incorporated into the TCR beta cDNA libraries were unique molecular identifiers, which served to reduce PCR and sequencing biases. TCRdb redid the calling of the PCR reads with MiXCR, one entry per CDR3 protein. Among 750,000 to 950,000 distinct CDR3 sequences, about 57% were seen once, and the ten largest hold approximately 4.5%. The sequenced sample was blood. These receptors all stem from a girl between 10 and 17 years old with multiple sclerosis.

The chain combines TRBV15 with TRBJ2-1; D possibly corresponds to TRBD1 (6 bases). This CDR3 is 15 amino acids long. The germline CDR1 and CDR2 sequences are LNHNV and YYDKDF (reference sequence). V was shortened by 8 bases and J by 4 bases, with 18 bases between the two germline ends. CDR3 loop: CATGGRDNSYNEQFF. In DNA, the CDR3 is TGTGCCACCGGGGGCAGGGATAACTCATACAATGAGCAGTTCTTC.

About this clonotype: This CDR3 fails to terminate in the conserved phenylalanine or tryptophan, so it likely reflects a read error. The CDR3 DNA reads as TGCAGCGGCCGGGACACCAACACAGATACGCAGTATTGT. This sequence encodes CSGRDTNTDTQYC. The gene calls are TRBV29-1 and TRBJ2-3; maybe TRBD1 (6 bases). Trimming removed 7 bases at V and 2 bases at J, with 13 bases between. This CDR3 is built from 13 residues. Germline V gene lookup returns CDR1 SQVTM and CDR2 ANQGSEA.

This clonotype occurred a few times. V and J are TRBV5-1 and TRBJ2-4; TRBD2 aligns across 11 bases. Trimming removed 4 bases from V and 13 bases from J; junction bases left unmatched: 16. This CDR3 is 16 amino acids long. From germline, CDR1 is SGHRS and CDR2 YFSETQ. CDR3 DNA sequence: TGCGCCAGCAGCCCCGACTCTACTAGCGGGAGAGGAGAGCAGTACTTC. It specifies CASSPDSTSGRGEQYF.

V gene TRBV29-1 combines with J gene TRBJ1-2, with TRBD1 identical over 9 bases. With 6 bases clipped from V and 4 bases from J, the junction kept 18 bases outside the gene matches. The CDR3 is 17 residues long. The V gene's germline CDR1 is SQVTM and CDR2 ANQGSEA. The CDR3 DNA is TGCAGCGTCAAAAAGGGGACAGGGTCACGATCGAGCTATGGCTACACCTTC. Protein: CSVKKGTGSRSSYGYTF. Variable domain in full (rest from reference TRBV29-1 and TRBJ1-2): SAVISQKPSRDICQRGTSLTIQCQVDSQVTMMFWYRQQPGQSLTLIATANQGSEATYESGFVIDKFPISRPNLTFSTLTVSNMSPEDSSIYLCSVKKGTGSRSSYGYTFGSGTRLTVV.

The chain recombines TRBV7-2 with TRBJ2-1; tentative D call: TRBD2 (5 bases). Trimming removed 1 base at V and 10 bases at J, with 11 bases between. This CDR3 has 13 amino acids. CDR1 SGHTA and CDR2 FQGNSA come from the germline V gene. The CDR3 bases are TGTGCCAGCAGCTTAGTTGCCAGAGGGGAGCAGTTCTTC. This translates into CASSLVARGEQFF.

This clonotype was detected many times. The CDR3 loop is CASSFSGRSYEQYF. In DNA form, the CDR3 reads TGTGCCAGCAGCTTCAGTGGGCGCTCCTACGAGCAGTACTTC. The V gene is TRBV5-4, the J gene TRBJ2-7; D unresolved. Germline lookup yields CDR1 SGHNT and CDR2 YYREEE (reference sequence). The CDR3 is made up of 14 amino acids. V shed 2 bases and J shed 0 bases, with 9 bases lying between them.

The chain has TRBV7-2 and TRBJ2-1; 9 bases fit TRBD2. With 0 bases clipped from V and 9 bases from J, the junction kept 6 bases outside the gene matches. CDR3 size: 15 residues. The germline gives CDR1 SGHTA, CDR2 FQGNSA. The DNA for the CDR3 is TGTGCCAGCAGCTTAGCGGTAGCGGGAGTGGGTGAGCAGTTCTTC. Amino acid sequence: CASSLAVAGVGEQFF.

This clonotype appeared a few times. Here the CDR3 DNA reads TGTGCCAGCAGCCAAGCGGGTTTACTCAATCAGCCCCAGCATTTT. Its protein product is CASSQAGLLNQPQHF. The gene calls are TRBV7-9 and TRBJ1-5; D unclear. The CDR3 sequence is 15 residues long. The V gene's germline CDR1 is SEHNR and CDR2 FQNEAQ (reference sequence). With 5 bases removed from V and 3 bases from J, the gap between germline ends came to 14 bases. The full variable domain, with the rest looked up from reference TRBV7-9 and TRBJ1-5, is DTGVSQNPRHKITKRGQNVTFRCDPISEHNRLYWYRQTLGQGPEFLTYFQNEAQLEKSRLLSDRFSAERPKGSFSTLEIQRTEQGDSAMYLCASSQAGLLNQPQHFGDGTRLSIL.

V gene TRBV6-6 combines with J gene TRBJ2-3, with D perhaps matching TRBD2 (6 bases). CDR3 length equals 17 residues. CDR1 and CDR2 (germline): MNHNY, SVGAGI (reference sequence). Between the trimmed V and J ends, which lost 0 bases and 2 bases, there was a span of 15 bases. In DNA, the CDR3 is TGTGCCAGCAGTTACTCGATTGAACGGGAGACCACAGATACGCAGTATTTT. It translates to CASSYSIERETTDTQYF.

This clonotype has only a few counts. The rearrangement joins TRBV7-3 to TRBJ2-3, with D perhaps assigned TRBD1 or TRBD2 (5 bases each). There are 14 residues in the CDR3. V dropped 6 bases and J dropped 2 bases, with 12 bases sitting between them. Germline CDR1 reads SGHTA; CDR2 reads FQGTGA. CDR3 residues: CASSGDHNTDTQYF. The CDR3 DNA follows: TGTGCCAGCAGTGGGGACCACAACACAGATACGCAGTATTTT.

The chain employs TRBV2 and TRBJ1-2; D ambiguous. The V gene's germline CDR1 is SNHLY and CDR2 FYNNEI. This CDR3 is built from 14 residues. V lost 6 bases, J lost 6 bases, and 17 bases lay in between. The CDR3 DNA reads TGTGCCAGCAGAGATCCAGGACTCATACATGGCTACACCTTC. Amino acids: CASRDPGLIHGYTF.

V gene TRBV12-5 combines with J gene TRBJ2-1, with TRBD2 as a possible D gene (5 bases). Trimming took off 7 bases at V and 7 bases at J, with 17 bases between the two ends. The germline V gene has CDR1 LGHNT and CDR2 FRNRAP. The CDR3 contains 14 residues. CDR3 nucleotide sequence: TGTGCTAGTGTCTCGGGGTCATTGGGGAATGAGCAGTTCTTC. It encodes CASVSGSLGNEQFF.

The chain has TRBV7-9 and TRBJ2-7, with D tentatively TRBD1 (6 bases). Germline V CDR1 and CDR2: SEHNR, FQNEAQ (reference sequence). The length of the CDR3 is 17 residues. With 3 bases removed from V and 3 bases from J, the gap between germline ends came to 21 bases. In DNA form, the CDR3 reads TGTGCCAGCAGCTTTTTTCTGACAGGATCAACACTCTACGAGCAGTACTTC. This encodes CASSFFLTGSTLYEQYF.

The chain carries TRBV27 and TRBJ2-7; 7 bases match TRBD1. CDR1 is MNHEY, CDR2 SMNVEV, per germline (reference sequence). Germline trimming cut 4 bases from V and 2 bases from J; bases unmatched to any gene: 8. This CDR3 comprises 15 residues. The CDR3 spells CASSWTVGQAYEQYF. As DNA, the CDR3 is TGTGCCAGCAGTTGGACGGTTGGACAGGCCTACGAGCAGTACTTC.

This clonotype was counted between two and nine times. V gene TRBV12-3 or TRBV12-4 combines with J gene TRBJ1-5; D is undetermined. The V end was cut by 6 bases, the J end by 3 bases, with 9 bases between. The CDR3 sequence is 13 residues long. The CDR3 reads CASRGIFNQPQHF. CDR3 nucleotides: TGTGCCAGCAGGGGGATCTTCAATCAGCCCCAGCATTTT.

The chain employs TRBV20-1 and TRBJ2-1, with 10 bases identical to TRBD2. There are 21 residues in the CDR3. Trimming at V came to 0 bases and at J to 3 bases, leaving 20 bases not matched to a gene. Germline lookup yields CDR1 DFQATT and CDR2 SNEGSKA (reference sequence). The CDR3 region is CSARDARAGTSAPEIYNEQFF. As DNA, the CDR3 is TGCAGTGCTAGAGATGCTCGAGCCGGGACTAGCGCTCCAGAAATCTACAATGAGCAGTTCTTC.

V and J are TRBV7-9 and TRBJ2-7; either TRBD1 or TRBD2 may fit D (5 bases each). The CDR3 runs to 13 residues. Trimming took off 11 bases at V and 7 bases at J, with 21 bases between the two ends. Germline values: CDR1 SEHNR, CDR2 FQNEAQ (reference sequence). The CDR3 DNA sequence: TGTGCCGGGGGATTTCTTGGGGACGGGGAGCAGTACTTC. This translates into CAGGFLGDGEQYF.

The genes are TRBV10-1 and TRBJ2-1, with 9 nucleotides matching TRBD2. Germline trimming cut 2 bases from V and 8 bases from J; bases unmatched to any gene: 10. Germline loops: CDR1 WNHNN, CDR2 SYGVQD (reference sequence). This CDR3 is 16 amino acids long. The CDR3: CASSEGVAGGPYEQFF. CDR3 bases: TGCGCCAGCAGTGAGGGGGTCGCGGGAGGGCCGTATGAGCAGTTCTTC.

The J gene is TRBJ2-1, the V gene TRBV5-1, with D tentatively TRBD1 (5 bases). Germline CDR1 is SGHRS and CDR2 is YFSETQ. This CDR3 has 16 amino acids. Trimming shortened V by 0 bases and J by 0 bases, and 10 bases separated the two germline ends. The CDR3 loop reads CASSLGGHSSYNEQFF. The DNA for the CDR3 is TGCGCCAGCAGCTTGGGAGGACACAGCTCCTACAATGAGCAGTTCTTC.

This chain uses TRBV5-1 with TRBJ2-6; no firm D call. This CDR3 spans 16 amino acids. Between the trimmed V and J ends, which lost 4 bases and 4 bases, there was a span of 15 bases. Germline CDR1 is SGHRS and CDR2 is YFSETQ. The CDR3 reads CASSDLDIRGANVLTF. CDR3 sequence (DNA): TGCGCCAGCAGCGACCTCGACATTAGAGGGGCCAACGTCCTGACTTTC. The whole variable domain, filled in from reference TRBV5-1 and TRBJ2-6, reads KAGVTQTPRYLIKTRGQQVTLSCSPISGHRSVSWYQQTPGQGLQFLFEYFSETQRNKGNFPGRFSGRQFSNSRSEMNVSTLELGDSALYLCASSDLDIRGANVLTFGAGSRLTVL.

The gene calls are TRBV18 and TRBJ2-4; 9 bases map to TRBD2. Germline V gene data show CDR1 as KGHSH and CDR2 as LQKENI. The CDR3 is 14 residues long. Trimming removed 0 bases from V and 13 bases from J; junction bases left unmatched: 7. CDR3 coding DNA: TGTGCCAGCTCACCACCGGGACTAGCAGGAGAGCAGTACTTC. This translates into CASSPPGLAGEQYF.

The chain combines TRBV5-1 with TRBJ2-1, with 14 bases aligning to TRBD2. V was clipped by 4 bases and J by 8 bases; unmatched bases: 5. Germline assignment: CDR1 SGHRS and CDR2 YFSETQ. The CDR3 sequence is 15 residues long. The chain's CDR3 is CASSGLAGGGDEQFF. The CDR3 DNA is TGCGCCAGCAGCGGACTAGCGGGAGGTGGTGATGAGCAGTTCTTC.

There are a few counts of this clonotype. This chain uses TRBV7-2 with TRBJ2-4; TRBD2 might be the D (5 bases). The J call is doubtful: the DNA matches TRBJ2-7 better. CDR1 and CDR2 from the germline V gene are SGHTA and FQGNSA. This CDR3 has 14 amino acids. The CDR3 nucleotides are TGTGCCAGCAGCCCAATGAGCGGAGCCTGCGAGCAGTACTTC. Translation gives CASSPMSGACEQYF.

This clonotype has a handful of counts. The chain recombines TRBV7-9 with TRBJ2-3; D might be TRBD1 (6 bases). V was clipped by 4 bases and J by 7 bases, with 21 bases between them. The CDR3 is 16 amino acids. Germline lookup yields CDR1 SEHNR and CDR2 FQNEAQ (reference sequence). The CDR3 nucleotides are TGTGCCAGCAGCTCACCTACGGGACAAAACTTAAATACGCAGTATTTT. Translation: CASSSPTGQNLNTQYF. Full variable domain (outside the CDR3, taken from reference TRBV7-9 and TRBJ2-3): DTGVSQNPRHKITKRGQNVTFRCDPISEHNRLYWYRQTLGQGPEFLTYFQNEAQLEKSRLLSDRFSAERPKGSFSTLEIQRTEQGDSAMYLCASSSPTGQNLNTQYFGPGTRLTVL.